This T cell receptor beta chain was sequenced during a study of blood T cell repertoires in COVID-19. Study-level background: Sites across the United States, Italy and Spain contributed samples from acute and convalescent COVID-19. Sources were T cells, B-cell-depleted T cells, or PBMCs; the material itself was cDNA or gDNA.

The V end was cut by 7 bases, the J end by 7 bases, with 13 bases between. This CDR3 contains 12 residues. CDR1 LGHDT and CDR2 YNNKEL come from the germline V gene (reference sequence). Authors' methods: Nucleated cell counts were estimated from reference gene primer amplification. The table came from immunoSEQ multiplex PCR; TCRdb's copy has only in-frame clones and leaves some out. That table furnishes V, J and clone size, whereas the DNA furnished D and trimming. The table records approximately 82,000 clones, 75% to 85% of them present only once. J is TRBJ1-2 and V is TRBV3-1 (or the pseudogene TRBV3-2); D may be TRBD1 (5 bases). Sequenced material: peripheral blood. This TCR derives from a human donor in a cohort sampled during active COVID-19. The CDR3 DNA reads TGTGCCAGCAACACAGGCGAATCTGGCTACACCTTC. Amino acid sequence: CASNTGESGYTF.